These T cell receptor beta chains were read from a single sample in a study of molecular identifiers for immune sequencing clone quantification. MiXCR was run by TCRdb on the PCR reads, yielding one entry per CDR3 protein. Counted here are 85,000 to 130,000 distinct CDR3 sequences, 36% occurring once; the ten biggest clones make up 4% to 5%. The sequenced sample was naive CD8+ T cells from blood, with Jurkat cell RNA spiked in. The receptors originated from a human donor in good health. Some libraries in this study had Jurkat cell RNA spiked in. Each CDR3 is given with its conserved first and last residue. The D gene is left open where the match is weak. Expanded clones get a size class; other rows say once, few or many, or leave the size out.

D	J	V	size	CDR3	DNA
.	TRBJ1-1	TRBV6-2/TRBV6-3	.	CASTDFSSTEAFF	TGTGCCAGCACTGACTTTTCGAGCACTGAAGCTTTCTTT
.	TRBJ1-5	TRBV9	many	CASSVGESGQPQHF	TGTGCCAGCAGCGTAGGGGAATCGGGACAGCCCCAGCATTTT
.	TRBJ1-1	TRBV6-1	.	CASISWGGDTEAFF	TGTGCCAGCATCAGCTGGGGAGGAGACACTGAAGCTTTCTTT
TRBD2	TRBJ2-1	TRBV19	.	CASSIVGWEGSSYNEQFF	TGTGCCAGTAGTATAGTAGGGTGGGAGGGAAGCTCCTACAATGAGCAGTTCTTC
.	TRBJ2-7	TRBV28	many	CASSAGPEQYF	TGTGCCAGCAGTGCGGGCCCCGAGCAGTACTTC
.	TRBJ2-7	TRBV27	.	CASSLSIGAPYEQNF	TGTGCCAGCAGTTTATCGATAGGGGCCCCCTACGAGCAGAACTTC
.	TRBJ1-1	TRBV13	.	CASSLGRVNTEAFF	TGTGCCAGCAGCTTAGGCCGGGTAAACACTGAAGCTTTCTTT
.	TRBJ2-3	TRBV10-2	many	CATLGGSSSTDTQYF	TGCGCCACCCTAGGTGGGAGCTCTAGCACAGATACGCAGTATTTT
TRBD2	TRBJ2-5	TRBV7-2	.	CASSPGASGIYGQETQYF	TGTGCCAGCAGCCCTGGAGCTAGCGGGATCTACGGGCAAGAGACCCAGTACTTC
TRBD2	TRBJ2-3	TRBV7-6	.	CASSLRAGTSGPDTQYF	TGTGCCAGCAGCCTCAGAGCTGGCACTAGCGGACCAGATACGCAGTATTTT
.	TRBJ2-2	TRBV7-9	many	CASSLGDANTGELFF	TGTGCCAGCAGCTTAGGAGACGCGAACACCGGGGAGCTGTTTTTT
TRBD2	TRBJ2-7	TRBV4-3	many	CASSQDPGGAYEQYF	TGCGCCAGCAGCCAAGATCCTGGGGGGGCCTACGAGCAGTACTTC
.	TRBJ2-7	TRBV14	.	CASSHTLGGPYEQYF	TGTGCCAGCAGCCATACCCTTGGGGGGCCCTACGAGCAGTACTTC
.	TRBJ1-5	TRBV23-1	.	CASSLGPDVNQPQHF	TGCGCCAGCAGTCTTGGCCCGGACGTTAATCAGCCCCAGCATTTT
.	TRBJ2-3	TRBV7-6	few	CASSSIADQITDTQYF	TGTGCCAGCAGCTCAATAGCGGACCAGATCACAGATACGCAGTATTTT
TRBD1	TRBJ2-7	TRBV7-6	.	CASSFGDRSYEQYF	TGTGCCAGCAGCTTTGGGGACAGAAGCTACGAGCAGTACTTC
.	TRBJ1-1	TRBV3-1	many	CASSQGRAEAFF	TGTGCCAGCAGCCAAGGTCGCGCTGAAGCTTTCTTT
.	TRBJ2-1	TRBV6-2/TRBV6-3	few	CASRSLRTGGQFF	TGTGCCAGCAGGTCATTACGTACAGGCGGGCAGTTCTTC
TRBD1	TRBJ2-7	TRBV28	.	CASSPTSGGEQYF	TGTGCCAGCAGTCCGACATCAGGGGGCGAGCAGTACTTC
TRBD2	TRBJ2-2	TRBV2	.	CASRLAGASTGELFF	TGTGCCAGCAGGTTAGCGGGAGCGAGCACCGGGGAGCTGTTTTTT
.	TRBJ2-7	TRBV29-1	few	CSGEDRTGSYEQYF	TGCAGCGGTGAAGATCGAACAGGGAGTTACGAGCAGTACTTC
.	TRBJ2-2	TRBV28	many	CASSSDSSPFGGELFF	TGTGCCAGCAGTTCCGACAGTTCCCCTTTCGGCGGGGAGCTGTTTTTT
TRBD1	TRBJ2-7	TRBV24-1	.	CATSTGTGPYEQYF	TGTGCCACCAGTACCGGGACAGGTCCCTACGAGCAGTACTTC
.	TRBJ2-7	TRBV7-2	.	CASSQPQGSGVPYEQYF	TGTGCCAGCAGCCAGCCCCAGGGATCAGGGGTGCCCTACGAGCAGTACTTC
.	TRBJ2-7	TRBV6-5	many	CASSYGRPGTYEQYF	TGTGCCAGCAGTTACGGCCGGCCCGGGACATACGAGCAGTACTTC
.	TRBJ2-7	TRBV28	.	CAGCLEWIGGQYF	TGTGCCGGCTGTTTAGAATGGATTGGCGGTCAGTACTTC
TRBD2	TRBJ2-3	TRBV10-3	few	CAISDWTSGSTDTQYF	TGTGCCATCAGTGATTGGACTAGCGGGAGCACAGATACGCAGTATTTT
TRBD1	TRBJ2-7	TRBV12-3/TRBV12-4	many	CASSSGQRLYEQYF	TGTGCCAGCTCCTCGGGACAGAGACTCTACGAGCAGTACTTC
TRBD1	TRBJ2-3	TRBV5-1	.	CASSLDRGDTDTQKF	TGCGCCAGCAGCTTGGACAGGGGCGACACAGATACGCAGAAATTT
.	TRBJ1-1	TRBV6-2/TRBV6-3	many	CASSPRVGGLNTEAFF	TGTGCCAGCAGTCCCCGCGTCGGGGGATTGAACACTGAAGCTTTCTTT
TRBD1	TRBJ2-7	TRBV18	medium-sized	CASSPGTAPYEQYF	TGTGCCAGCTCACCCGGGACAGCTCCCTACGAGCAGTACTTC
TRBD2	TRBJ2-5	TRBV5-1	many	CASSSPTSGIQETQYF	TGCGCCAGCAGCTCCCCGACTAGCGGGATCCAAGAGACCCAGTACTTC
.	TRBJ2-1	TRBV7-3	many	CASSLTSLARKNEQFF	TGTGCCAGCAGCTTAACTTCGCTAGCGCGGAAAAATGAGCAGTTCTTC
.	TRBJ1-4	TRBV2	.	CASSPGVGREKLFF	TGTGCCAGCAGCCCCGGGGTTGGGCGTGAAAAACTGTTTTTT
.	TRBJ2-7	TRBV5-4	many	CASSLGTEQYF	TGTGCCAGCAGCTTGGGGACAGAGCAGTACTTC
.	TRBJ2-2	TRBV29-1	.	CSVVLSTGELVF	TGCAGCGTTGTTCTCAGCACCGGGGAGCTGGTTTTT
.	TRBJ2-1	TRBV7-8	few	CASSFSDGAYNEQFF	TGTGCCAGCAGCTTCTCAGACGGGGCATACAATGAGCAGTTCTTC
.	TRBJ2-7	TRBV19	.	CASSIGQGSEQYF	TGTGCCAGTAGTATAGGCCAGGGGTCCGAGCAGTACTTC
TRBD1	TRBJ2-2	TRBV4-1	.	CASSQDGTGALNTGELLF	TGCGCCAGCAGCCAAGATGGGACAGGGGCGCTAAACACCGGGGAGCTGTTATTT
.	TRBJ2-1	TRBV11-2	.	CATSSGQGADEQFF	TGTGCCACATCCTCGGGGCAAGGGGCCGATGAGCAGTTCTTC
TRBD2	TRBJ2-1	TRBV27	.	CASSLFLAGYNEQFF	TGTGCCAGCAGTTTATTTCTAGCGGGGTACAATGAGCAGTTCTTC
.	TRBJ2-3	TRBV5-1	.	CAGNPRLHPDSKATDTQYF	TGCGCCGGCAACCCCCGACTACACCCAGATTCGAAGGCCACAGATACGCAGTATTTT
.	TRBJ2-5	TRBV28	once	CASGQQFGFETQYF	TGTGCCAGCGGACAACAGTTTGGGTTTGAGACCCAGTACTTC
TRBD2	TRBJ2-3	TRBV13	.	CASSPGASGKWDTQYF	TGTGCCAGCAGCCCAGGGGCTAGCGGGAAATGGGATACGCAGTATTTT
.	TRBJ2-3	TRBV9	.	CASSSRGSAVGDTQYF	TGTGCCAGCAGCTCCCGGGGTAGCGCGGTTGGAGATACGCAGTATTTT
TRBD1	TRBJ1-5	TRBV6-2/TRBV6-3	many	CAIRGGAHQPQHF	TGTGCCATCAGGGGGGGGGCCCATCAGCCCCAGCATTTT
.	TRBJ2-1	TRBV5-6	.	CASSPEGPYNEQFF	TGTGCCAGCAGCCCGGAGGGCCCCTACAATGAGCAGTTCTTC